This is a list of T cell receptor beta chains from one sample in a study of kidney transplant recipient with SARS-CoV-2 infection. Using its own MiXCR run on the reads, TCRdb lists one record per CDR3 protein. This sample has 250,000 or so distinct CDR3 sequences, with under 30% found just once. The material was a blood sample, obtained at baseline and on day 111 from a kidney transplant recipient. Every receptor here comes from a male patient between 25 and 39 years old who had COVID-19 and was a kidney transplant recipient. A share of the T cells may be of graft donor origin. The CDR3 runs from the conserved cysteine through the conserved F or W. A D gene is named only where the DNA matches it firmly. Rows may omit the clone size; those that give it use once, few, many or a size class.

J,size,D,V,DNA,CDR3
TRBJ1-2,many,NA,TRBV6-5,TGTGCCAGCAGTCTGGACGGGATTAATCGGTGGGGCTACACCTTC,CASSLDGINRWGYTF
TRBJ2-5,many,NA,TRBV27,TGTGCCAGCAGTTTATTTTGGGGAAGCCAAGAGACCCAGTACTTC,CASSLFWGSQETQYF
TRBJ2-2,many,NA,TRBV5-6,TGTGCCAGCAGCTGGTATGAGGGATCCACCGGGGAGCTGTTTTTT,CASSWYEGSTGELFF
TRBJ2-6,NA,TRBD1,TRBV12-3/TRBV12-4,TGTACCAGCAGTAGCAACAGGGGGCAGGGGGCCAACGTCCTGACTTTC,CTSSSNRGQGANVLTF
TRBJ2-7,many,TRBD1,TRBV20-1,TGCAGCTTAACCTTGGACAGGGTGGGGGGTGAGCAGTACTTC,CSLTLDRVGGEQYF
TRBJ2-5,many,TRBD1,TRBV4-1,TGCGCCAGCAGCCAAGATCGGTCATTGGGGGACAGGGAGCAAGAGACCCAGTACTTC,CASSQDRSLGDREQETQYF
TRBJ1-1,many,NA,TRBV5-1,TGCGCCAGCAGCTTGGATACAGGGAACACTGAAGCTTTCTTT,CASSLDTGNTEAFF
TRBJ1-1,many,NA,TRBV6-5,TGTGCCAGCAGTCCCCTCAGGGACTCGAACACTGAAGCTTTCTTT,CASSPLRDSNTEAFF
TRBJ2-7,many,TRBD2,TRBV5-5,TGTGCCAGCAGGCCGCCGGCGGGGGACGAGCAGTACTTC,CASRPPAGDEQYF
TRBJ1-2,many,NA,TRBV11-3,TGTGCCAGCAGCCACCATTTCGATCTCGGAAAGACCTATGGCTACACCTTC,CASSHHFDLGKTYGYTF
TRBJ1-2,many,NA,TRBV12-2,TGTGCAAGTCGCAAGATTGTGACTCCACGAAAGACCTATGGCTACACCTTC,CASRKIVTPRKTYGYTF
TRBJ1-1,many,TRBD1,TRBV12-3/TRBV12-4,TGTGCCAGCAGTTTAGGGGGGACAGGGGAAGCTTTCTTT,CASSLGGTGEAFF
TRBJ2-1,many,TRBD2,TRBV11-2,TGTGCCAGCAGCTCAAGGACTAGCGGGAGCATAAAGCAGTTCTTC,CASSSRTSGSIKQFF
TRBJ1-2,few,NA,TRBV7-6,TGTGCCAGCAGCAAGCATCGTGAATCTCGAAAGACCTATGGCTACACCTTC,CASSKHRESRKTYGYTF
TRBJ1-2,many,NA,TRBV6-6,TGTGCCAGCAGTGAATCTCCAGGTGGGAGAAAGACCTATGGCTACACCTTC,CASSESPGGRKTYGYTF
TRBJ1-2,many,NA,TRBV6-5,TGTGCCAGCAGTTACTCGAAGGCAGGGGTCGGGAACTATGGCTACACCTTC,CASSYSKAGVGNYGYTF
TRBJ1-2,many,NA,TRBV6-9,TGTGCCAGCAGTAGCACTTGGCCTTACGGAAAGACCTATGGCTACACCTTC,CASSSTWPYGKTYGYTF
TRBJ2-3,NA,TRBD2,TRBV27,TGTGCCAGCAGGCTAGCGGGAGGTTACACAGATACGCAGTATTTT,CASRLAGGYTDTQYF
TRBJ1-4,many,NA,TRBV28,TGTGCCAGCAGTTTTATGGGGGCGACGGCTAATGAAAAACTGTTTTTT,CASSFMGATANEKLFF
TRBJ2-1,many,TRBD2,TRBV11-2,TGTGCCAGCAGCTCTGCGGGACTAGCGGTTAACAATGAGCAGTTCTTC,CASSSAGLAVNNEQFF
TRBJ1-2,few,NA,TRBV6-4,TGTGCCAGCAGTCGGTGCCGCTCACACGGAAAGACCTATGGCTACACCTTC,CASSRCRSHGKTYGYTF
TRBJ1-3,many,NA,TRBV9,TGTGCCAGCAGCCTAGGGGGATTCTCTGGAAACACCATATATTTT,CASSLGGFSGNTIYF
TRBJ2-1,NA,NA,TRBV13,TGTGCCAGCAGATTAGAACAGGGGGGGAATAAAAAGTCCAATGAGCAGTTCTTC,CASRLEQGGNKKSNEQFF
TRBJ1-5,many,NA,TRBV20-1,TGCAGTGCTGTTCAGGATCCTGGTCAGCCCCAGCATTTT,CSAVQDPGQPQHF
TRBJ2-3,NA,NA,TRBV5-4,TGTGCCAGCAGCTTGGTTCCAGGGGCGGTAACAGATACGCAGTATTTT,CASSLVPGAVTDTQYF
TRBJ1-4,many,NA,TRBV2,TGTGCCAGCAGTGCACAGGGAAGCCTTGCAACTAATGAAAAACTGTTTTTT,CASSAQGSLATNEKLFF
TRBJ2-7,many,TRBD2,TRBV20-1,TGCAGTGCTAGAGATGAGGCAGGGAGGGGCGAGCAGTACTTC,CSARDEAGRGEQYF
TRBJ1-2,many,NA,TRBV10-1,TGCGCCAGCAGTATCGGACCAAGATCGCGAAAGACCTATGGCTACACCTTC,CASSIGPRSRKTYGYTF
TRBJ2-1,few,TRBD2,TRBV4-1,TGCGCCAGCAGCCAAGGATGGCGGGAGTCCATTGAGCAGTTCTTC,CASSQGWRESIEQFF
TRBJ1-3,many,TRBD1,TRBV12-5,TGTGCTAGTGGTTTCCCCCGAGACAGGGCTTTCGTAGACACCATATATTTT,CASGFPRDRAFVDTIYF
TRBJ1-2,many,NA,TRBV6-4,TGTGCCAGCAGTTTGGGGGACTCACACGGAAAGACCTATGGCTACACCTTC,CASSLGDSHGKTYGYTF
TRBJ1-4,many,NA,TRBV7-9,TGTGCCAGCAGCTCAACAGTGAATGAAAAACTGTTTTTT,CASSSTVNEKLFF
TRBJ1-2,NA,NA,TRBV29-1,TGCAGCGTTGATCTAGGAGCTAACTATGGCTACACCTTC,CSVDLGANYGYTF
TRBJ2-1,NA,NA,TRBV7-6,TGTGCCAGCAGCTTAGATTTAGGGTACAGTGAGCAGTTCTTC,CASSLDLGYSEQFF
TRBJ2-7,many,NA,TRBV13,TGTGCCAGCAGGTGGAGGGGGGCGTCCTACGAGCAGTACTTC,CASRWRGASYEQYF
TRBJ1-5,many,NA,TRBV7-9,TGTGCCAGCAGCATCGAGAGGGAGCTCAGTCAGCCCCAGCATTTT,CASSIERELSQPQHF
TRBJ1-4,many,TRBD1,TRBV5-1,TGCGCCAGCAGCTTGCGGACAGGGGATGAAAAACTGTTTTTT,CASSLRTGDEKLFF
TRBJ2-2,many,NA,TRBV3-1,TGTGCCAGCAGCTCAGCGTCTCCCATTTCAGGCTTGACCGGGGAGCTGTTTTTT,CASSSASPISGLTGELFF
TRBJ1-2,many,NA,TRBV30,TGTGCCTGGTCTTGCGGGCGTTATAGAAAGACCTATGGCTACACCTTC,CAWSCGRYRKTYGYTF
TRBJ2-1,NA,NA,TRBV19,TGTGCCAGTACCCAAGGGGTTAGCCCAGGGGATGAGCAGTTCTTC,CASTQGVSPGDEQFF